Sequencing of this T cell receptor (beta chain) was carried out in a study of T cells in Graves' hyperthyroidism and ophthalmopathy. As for the study in general: Peripheral blood was collected at initial diagnosis, before any treatment.

Trimming took 3 bases from V and 5 from J; bases not matched to a gene: 9. The CDR3 extends over 15 amino acids. The germline V gene has CDR1 MNHNS and CDR2 SASEGT. The hyperthyroidism patients had all been newly diagnosed, and their disease duration was under 2 months. Their ages ranged from 18 to 65 years. Lactation, pregnancy, other autoimmune disease or uncontrolled infection led to exclusion of patients. In this sample, this clonotype turned up a few times. Antigen unknown. Using RNA transcripts as the source, TCR beta CDR3 regions were amplified. Researchers ran a first-round RT-PCR on the TCR CDR3 using the HTBI primer set. Using its own MiXCR run on the multiplex PCR reads, TCRdb lists one record per CDR3 protein. In the table there are around 340,000 distinct CDR3 sequences, 18% of which are singletons. The study, taken as a whole, reports: The model foresaw ophthalmopathy a median roughly 6 months prior to onset.

The V call is TRBV6-1, the J call TRBJ1-2, with 7 bases fitting TRBD1. The receptor's source is a woman aged 50 to 60 with Graves' hyperthyroidism. The sequenced sample consisted of blood. CDR3 in DNA: TGTGCCAGCAGTGAGTCCGGGACAGCCGTTTATGGCTACACCTTC. It specifies CASSESGTAVYGYTF.